The 22 T cell receptor beta chains below were found in one sample sequenced in a study of regulatory T cells in long-lasting Graves disease. The time point was: persistent/refractory GD, antithyroid drugs over 5 years with positive TRAb. Scientists built the TCR library using RNA that was extracted from PBMCs. CDR3-region Arm-PCR and iRepertoire HTBI primers produced the TCR beta libraries. TCRdb re-called the multiplex PCR reads with MiXCR, one entry per CDR3 protein. The sample has fewer than 550,000 distinct CDR3 sequences, roughly 21% seen once; the top ten hold roughly 7.7%. The source was peripheral blood mononuclear cells (PBMCs), collected when the disease was refractory, from a patient treated with antithyroid drugs. All receptors derive from a female donor with Graves disease.

This clonotype turned up a few times. The V gene is TRBV18, the J gene TRBJ1-4, with D hard to call. CDR1 is KGHSH and CDR2 is LQKENI in the germline V gene. This CDR3 is built from 15 residues. The V end was cut by 0 bases, the J end by 4 bases, with 9 bases between. The CDR3 loop is CASSPPMRNNEKLFF. The CDR3 nucleotides read TGTGCCAGCTCACCACCGATGCGGAATAATGAAAAACTGTTTTTT.

Note on this clonotype: A much larger clone differs by one base, so this may be a read error. Here the CDR3 omits its conserved ending phenylalanine or tryptophan, so a read error is the likely source. This chain connects TRBV6-1 to TRBJ1-2, with D maybe TRBD1 (6 bases). V lost 7 bases and J 0 bases, leaving 18 bases between the germline ends. CDR1 MNHNS and CDR2 SASEGT come from the germline V gene. The CDR3 is 16 residues long. The CDR3 DNA reads as TGTGCCAGCATGGGGACACGACCCCTTTCTAACTATGGCTACACCCTC. This codes for CASMGTRPLSNYGYTL.

This clonotype was counted at least ten times. This chain connects TRBV12-3 or TRBV12-4 to TRBJ2-7; TRBD1 is a possible D gene (7 bases). This CDR3 spans 14 amino acids. The ends were cut back, 5 bases at V and 2 bases at J, with 13 bases in the middle. In DNA, the CDR3 is TGTGCCAGCAGTCAGCAGGGGGGCCCCTACGAGCAGTACTTC. Translation: CASSQQGGPYEQYF.

This clonotype has more than one count but fewer than ten. V and J are TRBV14 and TRBJ2-7; D unclear. Germline V CDR1 and CDR2: SGHDN, FVKESK. Trimming left V 4 bases short and J 5 bases short, with 9 bases between. The length of the CDR3 is 12 residues. As DNA, the CDR3 is TGTGCCAGCAGCCCGATTATCAACGAGCAGTACTTC. It specifies CASSPIINEQYF.

Notes on this clonotype: One base away lies a much larger clone, so this may be a sequencing read error. CDR3 coding DNA: TGTGCCAGCAGTTACTACGGGGAGGACAATCAGCCCCAGCATTTT. Translated, it gives CASSYYGEDNQPQHF. The chain recombines TRBV6-9 with TRBJ1-5; D gene unclear. The CDR3 has 15 residues. V was pared by 3 bases and J by 3 bases, with 12 bases between. Looked up from germline, CDR1 is MNHGY and CDR2 is SVAAGI.

V gene TRBV7-8 combines with J gene TRBJ1-4; perhaps TRBD1 as D (5 bases). V lost 5 bases and J 11 bases, leaving 18 bases between the germline ends. This CDR3 spans 14 amino acids. Germline values: CDR1 SGHVS, CDR2 FQNEAQ. The CDR3 here is CASSIEGYGEKLFF. DNA for the CDR3: TGTGCCAGCAGCATAGAGGGGTACGGGGAGAAACTGTTTTTT.

This clonotype was recorded many times. V is TRBV27 and J is TRBJ2-5; 8 bases line up with TRBD2. The CDR3 runs to 15 residues. Germline V gene lookup returns CDR1 MNHEY and CDR2 SMNVEV (reference sequence). V shed 4 bases and J 4 bases; nucleotides not matched to a gene: 8. DNA for the CDR3: TGTGCCAGCAGTTCCTCCAGCGGGAGTGGAGAGACCCAGTACTTC. Translation gives CASSSSSGSGETQYF.

V is TRBV11-1 and J is TRBJ2-2; no clear D. The V end lost 1 base, the J end lost 2 bases, and 5 bases lay between the germline ends. This CDR3 has 14 residues. The V gene's germline CDR1 is SGHAT and CDR2 FQDESV (reference sequence). CDR3 DNA sequence: TGTGCCAGCAGCTTAGGGATTAACACCGGGGAGCTGTTTTTT. Amino acid sequence: CASSLGINTGELFF.

This clonotype was recorded a few times. The chain uses TRBV5-1 and TRBJ2-1; maybe TRBD2 (6 bases). The CDR3 is 17 amino acids. Deletions cut 0 bases from V and 0 bases from J, with 13 bases between. Germline V gene data show CDR1 as SGHRS and CDR2 as YFSETQ. CDR3 coding DNA: TGCGCCAGCAGCTTGGAACCGGGGGAAAGCTCCTACAATGAGCAGTTCTTC. It is translated as CASSLEPGESSYNEQFF. Complete variable domain (other parts from reference TRBV5-1 and TRBJ2-1): KAGVTQTPRYLIKTRGQQVTLSCSPISGHRSVSWYQQTPGQGLQFLFEYFSETQRNKGNFPGRFSGRQFSNSRSEMNVSTLELGDSALYLCASSLEPGESSYNEQFFGPGTRLTVL.

The gene calls are TRBV3-1 and TRBJ2-7; 11 positions agree with TRBD1. CDR3 length equals 18 residues. Germline CDR1 LGHDT, CDR2 YNNKEL (reference sequence). The V and J ends lost 2 bases and 4 bases, in that order; junction bases with no gene match: 13. DNA for the CDR3: TGTGCCAGCAGCCAACCGGCCGGACAGGGGGCAAAGCAGTACGAGCAGTACTTC. Residues: CASSQPAGQGAKQYEQYF.

The chain recombines TRBV29-1 with TRBJ2-7; TRBD2 matches at 9 bases. Germline values: CDR1 SQVTM, CDR2 ANQGSEA. The junction had 10 bases not matched to a gene; V was cut back by 1 base and J by 0 bases. The CDR3 covers 17 residues. The chain's CDR3 is CSVEVGASGTNSYEQYF. For the CDR3, the DNA is TGCAGCGTTGAAGTCGGTGCTAGCGGGACTAACTCCTACGAGCAGTACTTC.

The chain combines TRBV12-3 or TRBV12-4 with TRBJ1-2, with D maybe TRBD1 (5 bases). The CDR3 spans 14 residues. V was trimmed by 5 bases and J by 6 bases, leaving 16 bases between them. The CDR3 is CASSDSGTINGYTF. Written as DNA, the CDR3 is TGTGCCAGCAGTGATTCCGGGACGATTAATGGCTACACCTTC.

The chain recombines TRBV18 with TRBJ1-1; D may be TRBD1 (5 bases). V was clipped by 3 bases and J by 3 bases, with 17 bases between them. The V gene's germline CDR1 is KGHSH and CDR2 LQKENI. The CDR3 loop spans 16 amino acids. The CDR3 DNA is TGTGCCAGCTCACCTCAAGACACAGGAACGGACACTGAAGCTTTCTTT. It encodes CASSPQDTGTDTEAFF.

This clonotype was seen at least ten times. The chain has TRBV12-5 and TRBJ2-5; TRBD2 agrees at 9 bases. With 0 bases clipped from V and 5 bases from J, the junction kept 7 bases outside the gene matches. Germline V gene lookup returns CDR1 LGHNT and CDR2 FRNRAP. This CDR3 spans 16 amino acids. CDR3 DNA sequence: TGTGCTAGTGGTTTGGTACTTAGCGGGAGAGCCGAGACCCAGTACTTC. Its protein is CASGLVLSGRAETQYF.

Only a few counts were recorded for this clonotype. This chain links TRBV5-1 with TRBJ1-1; possibly TRBD1 for D (5 bases). The V gene lost 3 bases and the J gene lost 2 bases, with 11 bases spanning the gap. CDR1 and CDR2 from the germline V gene are SGHRS and YFSETQ. The CDR3 extends over 14 amino acids. This chain's CDR3 is CASSSTELNTEAFF. The CDR3 nucleotides are TGCGCCAGCAGCTCGACAGAACTAAACACTGAAGCTTTCTTT.

In its sample, this clonotype was seen once. The rearrangement uses TRBV4-3 and TRBJ1-2; unclear D gene. The CDR3 covers 14 residues. Germline V gene lookup returns CDR1 LGHNA and CDR2 YSLEER. Trimming left V 4 bases short and J 1 base short, with 10 bases between. Written as DNA, the CDR3 is TGCGCCAGCAGCCTTGACCAAATTAACTATGGCTACACCTTC. It yields the protein CASSLDQINYGYTF.

The sample holds many counts of this clonotype. The rearrangement links TRBV28 to TRBJ1-1, with D possibly being TRBD1 (5 bases). Trimming cost V 4 bases and J 1 base, with 10 bases left between them. Per germline, CDR1 MDHEN and CDR2 SYDVKM. CDR3 length: 14 residues. The CDR3 DNA is TGTGCCAGCAGTTGGGGGGGGTCGAACACTGAAGCTTTCTTT. It codes for CASSWGGSNTEAFF.

In this sample, this clonotype turned up many times. This chain uses TRBV12-3 or TRBV12-4 with TRBJ1-5; tentatively, D is TRBD1 (6 bases). The CDR3 runs to 13 residues. Trimming pared 6 bases from V and 5 bases from J, leaving 11 bases between. Written as DNA, the CDR3 is TGTGCCAGCAGCTTGACAGGTGATCAGCCCCAGCATTTT. Protein product: CASSLTGDQPQHF.

In its sample, this clonotype was seen once. Just one base apart from a much larger clone, this may be a read error. The J gene is TRBJ1-1, the V gene TRBV12-3 or TRBV12-4, with TRBD1 matching over 7 bases. Trimming took 5 bases from V and 6 from J; bases not matched to a gene: 15. This CDR3 region has 16 residues. The CDR3 protein is CASSLDRVSSAAEAFF. As DNA, the CDR3 is TGTGCCAGCAGTCTTGACAGGGTATCTAGTGCCGCTGAAGCTTTCTTT.

The table lists this clonotype with many counts. The chain employs TRBV12-3 or TRBV12-4 and TRBJ1-5; D unresolved. The CDR3 length is 16 residues. Between the trimmed V and J ends, which lost 2 bases and 1 base, there was a span of 12 bases. Here the CDR3 reads CASSLNSQESNQPQHF. The DNA of the CDR3 is TGTGCCAGCAGTTTAAATTCCCAGGAGAGCAATCAGCCCCAGCATTTT.

This clonotype was detected a few times. This sequence joins TRBV20-1 and TRBJ2-2; 7 bases are a match to TRBD1. Losses at the gene ends were 0 bases for V and 2 bases for J; bases not matched to a gene: 6. The CDR3 is made up of 16 amino acids. The germline CDR1 and CDR2 sequences are DFQATT and SNEGSKA (reference sequence). CDR3: CSARDAGTANTGELFF. The CDR3 DNA follows: TGCAGTGCTAGAGATGCAGGGACAGCTAACACCGGGGAGCTGTTTTTT.

This clonotype occurred many times. This sequence joins TRBV24-1 and TRBJ2-2; TRBD2 matches at 9 bases. In germline, CDR1 is KGHDR, CDR2 SFDVKD. The CDR3 sequence is 19 residues long. V shed 0 bases and J 3 bases; nucleotides not matched to a gene: 10. CDR3 amino acids: CATSDLDGGLAGDTGELFF. The DNA of the CDR3 is TGTGCCACCAGTGATTTGGATGGGGGGTTAGCGGGAGACACCGGGGAGCTGTTTTTT.